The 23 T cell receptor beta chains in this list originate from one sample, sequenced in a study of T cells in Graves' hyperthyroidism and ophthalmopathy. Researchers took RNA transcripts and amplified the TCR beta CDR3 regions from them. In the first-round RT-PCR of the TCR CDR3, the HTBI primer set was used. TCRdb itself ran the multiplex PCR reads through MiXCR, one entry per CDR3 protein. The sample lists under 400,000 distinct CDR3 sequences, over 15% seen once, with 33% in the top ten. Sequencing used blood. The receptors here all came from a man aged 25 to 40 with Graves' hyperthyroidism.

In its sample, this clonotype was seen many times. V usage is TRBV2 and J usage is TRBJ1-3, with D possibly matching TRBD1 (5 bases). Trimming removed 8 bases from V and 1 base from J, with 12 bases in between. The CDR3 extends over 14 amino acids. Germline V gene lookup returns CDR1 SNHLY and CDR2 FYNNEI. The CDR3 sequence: CASLQEASGNTIYF. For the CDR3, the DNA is TGTGCCAGCTTACAGGAAGCGTCTGGAAACACCATATATTTT.

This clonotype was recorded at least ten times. DNA for the CDR3: TGTGCCAGCAGTGAAGCGTCTGGCTCTGGAAACACCATATATTTT. This codes for CASSEASGSGNTIYF. This chain joins TRBV2 and TRBJ1-3; no clear D. Germline V lookup: CDR1 SNHLY, CDR2 FYNNEI. V was clipped by 0 bases and J by 0 bases, with 6 bases between them. This CDR3 has 15 residues.

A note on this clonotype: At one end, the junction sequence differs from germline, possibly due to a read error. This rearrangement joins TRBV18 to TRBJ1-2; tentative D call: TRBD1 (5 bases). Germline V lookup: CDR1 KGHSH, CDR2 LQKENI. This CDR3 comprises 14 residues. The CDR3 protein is CASSPAGANYGCTF. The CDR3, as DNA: TGTGCCAGCTCACCGGCCGGGGCCAACTATGGCTGCACCTTC.

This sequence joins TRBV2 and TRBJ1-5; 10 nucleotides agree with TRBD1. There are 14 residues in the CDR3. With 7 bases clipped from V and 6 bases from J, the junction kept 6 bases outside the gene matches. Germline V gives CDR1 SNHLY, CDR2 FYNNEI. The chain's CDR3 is CASKRTGGSQPQHF. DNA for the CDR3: TGTGCCAGCAAACGGACAGGGGGTAGTCAGCCCCAGCATTTT.

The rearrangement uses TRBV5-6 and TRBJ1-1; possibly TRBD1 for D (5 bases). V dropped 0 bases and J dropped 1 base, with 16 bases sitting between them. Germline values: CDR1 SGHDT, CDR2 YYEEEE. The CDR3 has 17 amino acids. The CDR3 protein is CASSLVYRFGSNTEAFF. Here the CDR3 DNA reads TGTGCCAGCAGCTTGGTTTACAGGTTCGGGTCGAACACTGAAGCTTTCTTT.

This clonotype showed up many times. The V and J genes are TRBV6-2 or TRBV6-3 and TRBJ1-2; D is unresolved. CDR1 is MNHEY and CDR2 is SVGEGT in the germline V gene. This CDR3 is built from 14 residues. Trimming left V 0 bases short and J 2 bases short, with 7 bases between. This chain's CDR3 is CASSYSGSNYGYTF. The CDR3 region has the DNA TGTGCCAGCAGTTACTCCGGATCAAACTATGGCTACACCTTC.

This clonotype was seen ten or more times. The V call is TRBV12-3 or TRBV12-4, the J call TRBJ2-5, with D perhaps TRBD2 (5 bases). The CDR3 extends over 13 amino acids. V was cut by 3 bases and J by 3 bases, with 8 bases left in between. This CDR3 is CASSLSGKETQYF. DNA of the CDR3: TGTGCCAGCAGTTTGTCGGGAAAAGAGACCCAGTACTTC.

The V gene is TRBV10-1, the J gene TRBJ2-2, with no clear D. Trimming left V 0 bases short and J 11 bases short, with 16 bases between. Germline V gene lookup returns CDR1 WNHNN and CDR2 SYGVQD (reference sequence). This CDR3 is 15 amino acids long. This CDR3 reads CASSESAPDPNELFF. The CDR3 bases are TGCGCCAGCAGTGAGTCGGCCCCCGACCCAAACGAGCTGTTTTTT.

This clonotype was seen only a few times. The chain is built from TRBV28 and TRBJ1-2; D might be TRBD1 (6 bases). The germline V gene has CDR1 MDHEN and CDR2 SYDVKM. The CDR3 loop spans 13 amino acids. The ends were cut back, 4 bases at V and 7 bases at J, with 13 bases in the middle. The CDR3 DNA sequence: TGTGCCAGCAGTTCGCCAACAGGGAGTGGCTACACCTTC. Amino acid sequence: CASSSPTGSGYTF.

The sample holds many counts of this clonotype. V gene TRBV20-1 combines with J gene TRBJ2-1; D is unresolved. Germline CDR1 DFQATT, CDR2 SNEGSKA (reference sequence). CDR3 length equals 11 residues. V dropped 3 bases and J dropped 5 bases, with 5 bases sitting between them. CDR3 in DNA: TGCAGTGCTAGTTCCGACAATGAGCAGTTCTTC. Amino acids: CSASSDNEQFF.

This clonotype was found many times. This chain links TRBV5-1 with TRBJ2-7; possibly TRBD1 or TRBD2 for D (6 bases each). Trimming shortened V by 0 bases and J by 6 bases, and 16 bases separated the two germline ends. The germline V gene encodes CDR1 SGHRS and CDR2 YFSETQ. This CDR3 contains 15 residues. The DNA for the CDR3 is TGCGCCAGCAGCTTGGAGGGGGGCCTAGGGAGCGAGCAGTACTTC. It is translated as CASSLEGGLGSEQYF.

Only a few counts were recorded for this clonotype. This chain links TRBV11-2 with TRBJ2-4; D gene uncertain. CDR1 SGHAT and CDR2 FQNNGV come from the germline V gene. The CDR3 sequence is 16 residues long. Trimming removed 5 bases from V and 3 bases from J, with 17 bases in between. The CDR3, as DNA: TGTGCCAGCAGCCGACTCTCGGACGGATTCAAAAACATTCAGTACTTC. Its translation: CASSRLSDGFKNIQYF.

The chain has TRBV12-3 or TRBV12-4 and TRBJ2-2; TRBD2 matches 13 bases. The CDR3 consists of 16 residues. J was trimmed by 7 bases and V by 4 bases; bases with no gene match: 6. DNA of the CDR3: TGTGCCAGCAGTTATACTAGCGGGAGGGCAGGCGGGGAGCTGTTTTTT. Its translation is CASSYTSGRAGGELFF.

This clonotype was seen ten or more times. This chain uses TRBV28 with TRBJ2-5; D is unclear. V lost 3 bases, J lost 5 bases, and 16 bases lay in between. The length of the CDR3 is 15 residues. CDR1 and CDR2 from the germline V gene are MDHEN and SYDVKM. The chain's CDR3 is CASSFSPTLRETQYF. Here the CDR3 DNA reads TGTGCCAGCAGTTTTTCTCCTACTCTGCGTGAGACCCAGTACTTC.

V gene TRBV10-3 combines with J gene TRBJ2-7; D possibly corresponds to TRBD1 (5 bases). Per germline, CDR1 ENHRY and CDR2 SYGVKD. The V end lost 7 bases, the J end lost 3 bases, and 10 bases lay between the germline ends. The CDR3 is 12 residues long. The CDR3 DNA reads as TGTGCCATCAAAGAAGGGGACTACGAGCAGTACTTC. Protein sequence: CAIKEGDYEQYF.

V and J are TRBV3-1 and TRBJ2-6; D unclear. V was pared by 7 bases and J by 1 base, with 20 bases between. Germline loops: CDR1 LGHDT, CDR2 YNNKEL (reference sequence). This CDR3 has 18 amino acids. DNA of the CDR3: TGTGCCAGCACCTCCCGCGAGGTCCCCCGATCTGGGGCCAACGTCCTGACTTTC. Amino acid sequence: CASTSREVPRSGANVLTF.

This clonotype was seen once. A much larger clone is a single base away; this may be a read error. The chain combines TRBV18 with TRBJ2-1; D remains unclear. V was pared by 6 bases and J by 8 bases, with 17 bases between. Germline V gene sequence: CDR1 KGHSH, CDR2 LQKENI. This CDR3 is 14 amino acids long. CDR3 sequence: CASSQTTLHDEQFF. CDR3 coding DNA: TGTGCCAGCTCCCAAACGACCTTACACGATGAGCAGTTCTTC.

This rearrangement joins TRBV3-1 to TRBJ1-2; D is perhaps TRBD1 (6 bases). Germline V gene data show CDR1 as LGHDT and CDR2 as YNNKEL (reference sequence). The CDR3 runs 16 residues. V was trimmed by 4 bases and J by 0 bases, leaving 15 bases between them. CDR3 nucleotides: TGTGCCAGCAGCCTACATAGACAGGACTCTAACTATGGCTACACCTTC. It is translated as CASSLHRQDSNYGYTF.

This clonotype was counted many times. CDR3 nucleotides: TGTGCCAGCAGCTTAGCGCCGGCGGGAGCAGACAATGAGCAGTTCTTC. It is translated as CASSLAPAGADNEQFF. V and J are TRBV7-9 and TRBJ2-1; 7 positions match TRBD2. V was clipped by 0 bases and J by 5 bases; unmatched bases: 7. Germline CDR1 is SEHNR and CDR2 is FQNEAQ (reference sequence). The CDR3 contains 16 residues.

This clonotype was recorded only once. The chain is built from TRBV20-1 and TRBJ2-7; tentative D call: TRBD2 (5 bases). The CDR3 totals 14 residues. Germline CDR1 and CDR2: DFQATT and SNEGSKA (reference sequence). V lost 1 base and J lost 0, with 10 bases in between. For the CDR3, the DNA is TGCAGTGCTAGAGGCGGGTTAAGCTCCTACGAGCAGTACTTC. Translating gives CSARGGLSSYEQYF.

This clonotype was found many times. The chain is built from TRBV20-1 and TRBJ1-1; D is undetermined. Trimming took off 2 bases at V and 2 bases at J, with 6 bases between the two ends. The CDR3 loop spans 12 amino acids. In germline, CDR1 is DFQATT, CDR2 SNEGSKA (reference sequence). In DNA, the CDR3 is TGCAGTGCTAGAAAGGTTAACACTGAAGCTTTCTTT. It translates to CSARKVNTEAFF.

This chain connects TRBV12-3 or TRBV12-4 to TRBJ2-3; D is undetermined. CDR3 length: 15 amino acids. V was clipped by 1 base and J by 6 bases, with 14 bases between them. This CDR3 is CASSLEGPGGDTQYF. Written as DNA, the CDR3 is TGTGCCAGCAGTTTAGAAGGGCCAGGTGGGGATACGCAGTATTTT.

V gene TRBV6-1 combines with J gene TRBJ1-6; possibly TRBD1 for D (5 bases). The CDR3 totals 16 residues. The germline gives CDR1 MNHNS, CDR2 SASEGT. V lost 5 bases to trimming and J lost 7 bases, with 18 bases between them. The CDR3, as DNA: TGTGCCAGCAGTCTATTTTTCGGGACGGAGAATTCACCCCTCCACTTT. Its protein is CASSLFFGTENSPLHF.